The 27 T cell receptor beta chains listed next were all sequenced from one sample in a study of beta chain features in type 1 diabetes (dated 2018 in TCRdb). The method behind the library was the immunoSEQ multiplex PCR assay. The High Capacity cDNA Reverse Transcription Kit was used to reverse transcribe all of the isolated RNA, meaning that expressed TCRB transcripts were what got sequenced. TCRdb carries this immuneACCESS record with in-frame sequences only. Its versions omit some clonotypes, under half of them owing to an unresolved V gene in the studies checked, with the rest unexplained. The sample table lists 350,000 to 400,000 clones, about 15% of them with a count of one. The ten largest clones represent about 0.019% of the sample. The sequencing sample was made of naive CD4+ T cells from blood. The cell subset or site label, read with the paper, signifies: true naive CD4+ T cells. All receptors come from a woman under 30 in good health.

The J gene is TRBJ2-1, the V gene TRBV6-5, with D perhaps matching TRBD2 (7 bases). V gave up 4 bases and J gave up 9 bases, with 16 bases separating them. Germline CDR1 and CDR2: MNHEY and SVGAGI. The CDR3 is 14 residues long. The CDR3 DNA reads as TGTGCCAGCAGTTGGGGGCGGGAGAGGGGTGAGCAGTTCTTC. Amino acids: CASSWGRERGEQFF.

V is TRBV7-9 and J is TRBJ2-5; D remains ambiguous. Trimming took 5 bases from V and 7 from J, leaving 14 bases between them. The CDR3 is 13 amino acids. CDR1 and CDR2 from the germline V gene are SEHNR and FQNEAQ (reference sequence). In DNA form, the CDR3 reads TGTGCCAGCAGCCCCCACTACCTAGGGACCCAGTACTTC. The encoded protein is CASSPHYLGTQYF.

The chain combines TRBV4-3 with TRBJ1-1; no clear D gene. Germline V lookup: CDR1 LGHNA, CDR2 YSLEER. The V and J ends lost 4 bases and 8 bases respectively, with 17 bases between them. The CDR3 covers 14 residues. For the CDR3, the DNA is TGCGCCAGCAGCCGGGTTACAGAATCGGGGGAAGCTTTCTTT. Its translation is CASSRVTESGEAFF.

Only a few counts were recorded for this clone. The rearrangement joins TRBV5-1 to TRBJ2-7, with 9 bases identical to TRBD1. This CDR3 has 14 residues. The trim removed 2 bases at V and 3 bases at J, leaving 3 bases unmatched. Per the germline V gene, CDR1 is SGHRS and CDR2 is YFSETQ. The CDR3 is CASSFGGQGYEQYF. CDR3 sequence (DNA): TGCGCCAGCAGCTTTGGGGGACAGGGCTACGAGCAGTACTTC.

The genes are TRBV30 and TRBJ2-4; D may be TRBD1 (5 bases). Per germline, CDR1 GTSNPN and CDR2 SVGIG (reference sequence). V was cut by 4 bases and J by 0 bases, with 13 bases left in between. The CDR3 has 15 amino acids. The CDR3 sequence: CAWTGNPLAKNIQYF. The CDR3 region has the DNA TGTGCCTGGACAGGGAACCCCTTAGCCAAAAACATTCAGTACTTC.

On this clone itself: The identical CDR3 is also encoded by other nucleotide sequences in the sample. This rearrangement joins TRBV6-5 to TRBJ2-7; 9 bases line up with TRBD1. V gave up 0 bases and J gave up 2 bases; unmatched junction bases: 2. The CDR3 is 15 residues long. CDR1 is MNHEY, CDR2 SVGAGI, per germline. The CDR3 spells CASSYSGTGPYEQYF. The CDR3 DNA is TGTGCCAGCAGTTACTCCGGGACAGGGCCCTACGAGCAGTACTTC.

This clone has more than one count but fewer than ten. The rearrangement links TRBV23-1 to TRBJ2-3; TRBD2 might be the D (6 bases). TRBV23-1 is an open reading frame whose function is uncertain. The CDR3 contains 17 residues. V shed 0 bases and J shed 4 bases, with 17 bases lying between them. The CDR3 DNA reads TGCGCCAGCAGTCAATCGAAACTAGCAAATACCCCAGATACGCAGTATTTT. Translating it yields CASSQSKLANTPDTQYF.

In its sample, this clone was seen a few times. The J gene is TRBJ2-7, the V gene TRBV28; D perhaps matches TRBD2 (7 bases). The V gene's germline CDR1 is MDHEN and CDR2 SYDVKM. The CDR3 loop spans 17 amino acids. V was shortened by 5 bases and J by 0 bases, with 20 bases between the two germline ends. The DNA of the CDR3 is TGTGCCAGCAGTCTCCCAGGGAGGGGGGGGAGCTCCTACGAGCAGTACTTC. It translates to CASSLPGRGGSSYEQYF.

The V gene is TRBV4-1, the J gene TRBJ2-7; 7 bases are shared with TRBD1. J gave up 7 bases and V 2 bases, and 11 bases lay outside the gene matches. The CDR3 totals 15 residues. Germline V gene sequence: CDR1 MGHRA, CDR2 YSYEKL. In nucleotides, the CDR3 is TGCGCCAGCAGCCAAAGGACCGACAGGGTCGGTGAGCAGTACTTC. Translation gives CASSQRTDRVGEQYF.

The chain is built from TRBV10-3 and TRBJ2-5, with TRBD1 matching over 7 bases. The CDR3 contains 14 residues. Trimming removed 4 bases from V and 3 bases from J; junction bases left unmatched: 5. The V gene's germline CDR1 is ENHRY and CDR2 SYGVKD. CDR3 coding DNA: TGTGCCATCAGTGTAACAGGGGCCGAAGAGACCCAGTACTTC. This sequence encodes CAISVTGAEETQYF.

This clone was seen a few times. The chain employs TRBV5-4 and TRBJ2-1; the match to TRBD1 covers 7 bases. In germline, CDR1 is SGHNT, CDR2 YYREEE (reference sequence). V shed 4 bases, J shed 2 bases, and the junction held 9 bases outside the gene matches. This CDR3 contains 16 residues. The CDR3 DNA is TGTGCCAGCAGCCCTAGGACAGGCGTTACCTACAATGAGCAGTTCTTC. Its translation is CASSPRTGVTYNEQFF.

This rearrangement joins TRBV5-1 to TRBJ2-1; tentative D call: TRBD2 (6 bases). V lost 1 base and J lost 8, with 10 bases in between. Germline CDR1 reads SGHRS; CDR2 reads YFSETQ. The CDR3 spans 13 residues. Here the CDR3 reads CASSLSGGDEQFF. In DNA, the CDR3 is TGCGCCAGCAGCTTGTCTGGCGGGGATGAGCAGTTCTTC.

The CDR3 region has the DNA TGTGCCAGCAGCTTAGGCGGGGCCAGGGACAATGAGCAGTTCTTC. It yields the protein CASSLGGARDNEQFF. The chain links TRBV11-2 to TRBJ2-1, with a weak D call TRBD2 (6 bases). Germline CDR1 is SGHAT and CDR2 is FQNNGV. V lost 1 base and J lost 5, with 12 bases in between. This CDR3 spans 15 amino acids.

This clone was seen a few times. The rearrangement joins TRBV7-9 to TRBJ1-5; tentative D call: TRBD1 (6 bases). V was clipped by 1 base and J by 7 bases, with 17 bases between them. CDR1 and CDR2 (germline): SEHNR, FQNEAQ (reference sequence). The CDR3 totals 16 residues. The CDR3 coding sequence is TGTGCCAGCAGCTTAGAGGGGACACTGAGGGGACAGCCCCAGCATTTT. Encoded protein: CASSLEGTLRGQPQHF.

This clone was seen a few times. This chain joins TRBV15 and TRBJ2-7; TRBD2 might be the D (6 bases). V lost 3 bases and J lost 3, with 15 bases in between. CDR1 and CDR2 (germline): LNHNV, YYDKDF (reference sequence). The CDR3 contains 15 residues. The CDR3 loop is CATSSALAFSYEQYF. The CDR3 DNA reads as TGTGCCACCAGCAGCGCACTAGCATTCAGCTACGAGCAGTACTTC.

The chain links TRBV30 to TRBJ2-1, with 12 bases aligning to TRBD2. Germline lookup yields CDR1 GTSNPN and CDR2 SVGIG (reference sequence). V dropped 1 base and J dropped 3; count of bases not matched to a gene: 7. There are 17 residues in the CDR3. This CDR3 is CAWSASSGRARYNEQFF. CDR3 DNA: TGTGCCTGGAGTGCCTCTAGCGGGAGGGCCCGCTACAATGAGCAGTTCTTC.

V is TRBV10-3 and J is TRBJ1-1; D is undetermined. The V end was cut by 10 bases, the J end by 1 base, with 13 bases between. Per the germline V gene, CDR1 is ENHRY and CDR2 is SYGVKD. CDR3 length: 13 residues. CDR3 loop: CATKAGQNTEAFF. DNA of the CDR3: TGTGCCACAAAGGCGGGCCAGAACACTGAAGCTTTCTTT.

The J gene is TRBJ1-2, the V gene TRBV29-1; 10 bases align to TRBD1. The length of the CDR3 is 13 residues. Trimming removed 7 bases from V and 4 bases from J; junction bases left unmatched: 6. Germline V CDR1 and CDR2: SQVTM, ANQGSEA. The CDR3 DNA is TGCAGCGCTCGACAGGGGGCGGGCTATGGCTACACCTTC. It encodes CSARQGAGYGYTF.

This CDR3 is CSAAGQGYEQYF. The DNA for the CDR3 is TGCAGCGCCGCGGGACAGGGCTACGAGCAGTACTTC. The rearrangement joins TRBV29-1 to TRBJ2-7; 9 bases are a match to TRBD1. V lost 7 bases, J lost 3 bases, and 4 bases stayed unmatched. The CDR3 has 12 residues. CDR1 is SQVTM, CDR2 ANQGSEA, per germline.

In the case of this clone: The same CDR3 can be traced to other DNA sequences in this sample. The V call is TRBV9, the J call TRBJ2-7; no clear D gene. The CDR3 covers 13 residues. Germline V gene sequence: CDR1 SGDLS, CDR2 YYNGEE. Trimming took 0 bases from V and 5 from J, leaving 9 bases between them. CDR3 residues: CASSVGGGDEQYF. The CDR3 DNA is TGTGCCAGCAGCGTAGGAGGCGGTGACGAGCAGTACTTC.

This clone occurred once. The CDR3 DNA sequence: TGTGCCACCAGCAGAGAGAGGGGGTTGAATCAGCCCCAGCATTTT. Protein product: CATSRERGLNQPQHF. The genes are TRBV15 and TRBJ1-5, with a weak D call TRBD1 (6 bases). Trimming shortened V by 0 bases and J by 4 bases, and 10 bases separated the two germline ends. The CDR3 extends over 15 amino acids. CDR1 LNHNV and CDR2 YYDKDF come from the germline V gene (reference sequence).

This clone was recorded a few times. The gene calls are TRBV20-1 and TRBJ2-7; a weak D match, TRBD2 (6 bases). CDR3 length equals 11 residues. With 7 bases removed from V and 5 bases from J, the gap between germline ends came to 12 bases. CDR1 DFQATT and CDR2 SNEGSKA come from the germline V gene (reference sequence). CDR3: CSGASVDEQYF. CDR3 coding DNA: TGCAGTGGGGCTAGCGTAGACGAGCAGTACTTC.

The V and J genes are TRBV4-3 and TRBJ2-1; a possible D gene is TRBD2 (6 bases). Trimming left V 1 base short and J 4 bases short, with 14 bases between. CDR1 is LGHNA and CDR2 is YSLEER in the germline V gene. This CDR3 has 16 amino acids. The CDR3 is CASSQGAGQGYNEQFF. CDR3 nucleotides: TGCGCCAGCAGCCAAGGCGCGGGGCAAGGGTACAATGAGCAGTTCTTC.

There are a few counts of this clone. The chain carries TRBV5-4 and TRBJ2-1, with D maybe TRBD2 (6 bases). Germline CDR1 SGHNT, CDR2 YYREEE (reference sequence). Between the trimmed V and J ends, which lost 0 bases and 4 bases, there was a span of 14 bases. The CDR3 is 16 amino acids. The CDR3 DNA reads TGTGCCAGCAGCTTGGCCGGCGGGAATCTGTACAATGAGCAGTTCTTC. This sequence encodes CASSLAGGNLYNEQFF.

V usage is TRBV4-3 and J usage is TRBJ2-1; D is unclear. The CDR3 sequence is 13 residues long. Per germline, CDR1 LGHNA and CDR2 YSLEER. Trimming took off 0 bases at V and 8 bases at J, with 8 bases between the two ends. CDR3 sequence reads: CASSQDPRDEQFF. CDR3 sequence (DNA): TGCGCCAGCAGCCAAGATCCAAGAGATGAGCAGTTCTTC.

This clone was recorded a few times. This rearrangement joins TRBV9 to TRBJ1-1; tentatively, D is TRBD1 (6 bases). V lost 0 bases to trimming and J lost 1 base, with 16 bases between them. The CDR3 is 17 amino acids. CDR1 SGDLS and CDR2 YYNGEE come from the germline V gene. CDR3 bases: TGTGCCAGCAGCGTAGAGCCGAACAGGGCGGGGAACACTGAAGCTTTCTTT. This encodes CASSVEPNRAGNTEAFF.

The rearrangement links TRBV28 to TRBJ2-1, with 10 bases fitting TRBD1. V shed 5 bases and J 0 bases; nucleotides not matched to a gene: 16. CDR1 is MDHEN and CDR2 is SYDVKM in the germline V gene. The CDR3 contains 20 residues. The CDR3 sequence is CASSPIGDRGDPSSYNEQFF. CDR3 sequence (DNA): TGTGCCAGCAGTCCAATCGGGGACAGGGGAGACCCTTCCTCCTACAATGAGCAGTTCTTC.